The 19 T cell receptor beta chains given below trace back to one sample, sequenced in a study of blood T cells in healthy people across ages. The second PCR ran about 6 to 12 cycles with a sample-barcoded 5' primer and J-beta primers. TCRdb independently ran MiXCR on the 5' RACE reads; one entry per CDR3 protein. The sample consists of 1.5 million to 2 million distinct CDR3 sequences, roughly a third of them appearing once. The source material was blood. Receptors were obtained from a woman in her twenties or thirties in good health.

The chain uses TRBV4-1 and TRBJ1-5; D remains ambiguous. Trimming took off 1 base at V and 3 bases at J, with 10 bases between the two ends. Germline V gene data show CDR1 as MGHRA and CDR2 as YSYEKL. The CDR3 sequence is 15 residues long. In DNA form, the CDR3 reads TGCGCCAGCAGCCAAGGGTCGCCAGTCAATCAGCCCCAGCATTTT. This codes for CASSQGSPVNQPQHF.

J is TRBJ2-5 and V is TRBV20-1; D is unresolved. Trimming took off 5 bases at V and 5 bases at J, with 15 bases between the two ends. CDR3 length: 13 residues. Germline loops: CDR1 DFQATT, CDR2 SNEGSKA (reference sequence). The chain's CDR3 is CSAQDGLGETQYF. The CDR3 nucleotides read TGCAGTGCTCAGGACGGGTTGGGGGAGACCCAGTACTTC.

The V call is TRBV27, the J call TRBJ1-5; D ambiguous. Germline values: CDR1 MNHEY, CDR2 SMNVEV (reference sequence). The CDR3 is made up of 13 amino acids. The germline V and J ends were trimmed by 1 base and 5 bases, with 6 bases remaining between them. CDR3 in DNA: TGTGCCAGCAGTTTATTGGGATATCAGCCCCAGCATTTT. Encoded protein: CASSLLGYQPQHF.

The chain recombines TRBV11-1 with TRBJ2-7, with D tentatively TRBD1 (6 bases). Trimming left V 2 bases short and J 6 bases short, with 14 bases between. Germline V CDR1 and CDR2: SGHAT, FQDESV (reference sequence). The CDR3 totals 14 residues. CDR3 amino acids: CASSLFPGAVEQYF. In DNA form, the CDR3 reads TGTGCCAGCAGCTTATTCCCAGGGGCCGTCGAGCAGTACTTC.

In this sample, this clonotype turned up a few times. The chain combines TRBV6-2 or TRBV6-3 with TRBJ2-7; TRBD1 matches 11 bases. Germline V gene data show CDR1 as MNHEY and CDR2 as SVGEGT. Trimming took 5 bases from V and 4 from J; bases not matched to a gene: 16. This CDR3 has 18 residues. CDR3 loop: CASSPTDRGLGPVYEQYF. CDR3 DNA sequence: TGTGCCAGCAGTCCAACGGACAGGGGGCTTGGGCCCGTATACGAGCAGTACTTC.

The chain links TRBV5-1 to TRBJ2-7, with a weak D call TRBD1 (5 bases). Trimming shortened V by 3 bases and J by 3 bases, and 13 bases separated the two germline ends. Germline lookup yields CDR1 SGHRS and CDR2 YFSETQ. CDR3 length: 14 amino acids. CDR3 sequence (DNA): TGCGCCAGCAGCTATGACAGTTCCGACTACGAGCAGTACTTC. It specifies CASSYDSSDYEQYF.

This clonotype was observed a handful of times. The genes are TRBV5-1 and TRBJ1-1; D call uncertain. CDR3 length: 14 amino acids. V was clipped by 1 base and J by 6 bases, with 13 bases between them. Germline V CDR1 and CDR2: SGHRS, YFSETQ. In DNA form, the CDR3 reads TGCGCCAGCAGCTTGATAGGTCAGTGGGCTGAAGCTTTCTTT. Its protein is CASSLIGQWAEAFF.

Comments on this clonotype: This could be a read error, since a much larger clone is one nucleotide away. This rearrangement joins TRBV29-1 to TRBJ2-3; 11 nucleotides agree with TRBD2. Germline CDR1 reads SQVTM; CDR2 reads ANQGSEA. Unmatched junction bases numbered 5, after V lost 4 bases and J lost 2 bases. CDR3 length: 15 amino acids. In DNA, the CDR3 is TGCAGCGTTGCCTTTAGCGGGGGGGTCACAGATACGCAGTATTTT. It translates to CSVAFSGGVTDTQYF.

The chain joins TRBV6-1 to TRBJ2-7; maybe TRBD2 (5 bases). The DNA end is a closer match to TRBJ2-5, so the J assignment may be wrong. CDR1 is MNHNS, CDR2 SASEGT, per germline. CDR3 size: 14 residues. The CDR3 loop is CASSEAIRGETQYF. The CDR3 bases are TGTGCCAGCAGTGAAGCGATCCGGGGAGAGACCCAGTACTTC.

This rearrangement joins TRBV27 to TRBJ1-6, with D unclear. The germline V and J ends were trimmed by 3 bases and 4 bases, with 4 bases remaining between them. Germline CDR1 reads MNHEY; CDR2 reads SMNVEV (reference sequence). CDR3 size: 13 residues. The CDR3 reads CASSFRYNSPLHF. The DNA for the CDR3 is TGTGCCAGCAGTTTCCGTTATAATTCACCCCTCCACTTT.

This clonotype has a handful of counts. The V gene is TRBV7-2, the J gene TRBJ2-4, with D possibly called TRBD1 or TRBD2 (5 bases each). The CDR3 has 13 amino acids. Germline V lookup: CDR1 SGHTA, CDR2 FQGNSA. The germline V and J ends were trimmed by 6 bases and 8 bases, with 14 bases remaining between them. CDR3 DNA sequence: TGTGCCAGCAGTAGGGGACCGAAGTACATTCAGTACTTC. It is translated as CASSRGPKYIQYF. Based on the CDR3 plus reference TRBV7-2 and TRBJ2-4, the full variable domain is GAGVSQSPSNKVTEKGKDVELRCDPISGHTALYWYRQSLGQGLEFLIYFQGNSAPDKSGLPSDRFSAERTGGSVSTLTIQRTQQEDSAVYLCASSRGPKYIQYFGAGTRLSVL.

Ten or more counts support this clonotype. V usage is TRBV27 and J usage is TRBJ2-1; D call uncertain. V was cut by 6 bases and J by 4 bases, with 4 bases left in between. Germline lookup yields CDR1 MNHEY and CDR2 SMNVEV (reference sequence). The CDR3 loop spans 11 amino acids. The CDR3 DNA is TGTGCCAGCAGCAATTACAATGAGCAGTTCTTC. Its protein product is CASSNYNEQFF.

The chain couples TRBV12-3 or TRBV12-4 to TRBJ2-5; D may be TRBD1 or TRBD2 (5 bases each). This CDR3 is 13 amino acids long. The germline V and J ends were trimmed by 6 bases and 5 bases, with 13 bases remaining between them. CDR3 sequence reads: CASSRFWGETQYF. The CDR3 DNA is TGTGCCAGCAGCCGCTTCTGGGGGGAGACCCAGTACTTC.

J is TRBJ1-2 and V is TRBV14; unclear D gene. This CDR3 spans 12 amino acids. Trimming shortened V by 0 bases and J by 6 bases, and 5 bases separated the two germline ends. CDR1 and CDR2 from the germline V gene are SGHDN and FVKESK. Written as DNA, the CDR3 is TGTGCCAGCAGCCAAGAACGGAATGGCTACACCTTC. It yields the protein CASSQERNGYTF.

This clonotype occurred many times. V gene TRBV6-2 or TRBV6-3 combines with J gene TRBJ2-1, with TRBD2 identical over 7 bases. Germline CDR1 reads MNHEY; CDR2 reads SVGEGT. The CDR3 covers 13 residues. The V segment lost 6 bases and the J segment 6 bases; nucleotides outside the gene matches: 5. The DNA for the CDR3 is TGTGCCAGCAGCCTGACTAGCCTCAATGAGCAGTTCTTC. Translating it yields CASSLTSLNEQFF.

A few counts support this clonotype. The chain is built from TRBV10-3 and TRBJ1-2, with D unclear. The V end was cut by 6 bases, the J end by 6 bases, with 29 bases between. The CDR3 has 18 amino acids. Germline V gene data show CDR1 as ENHRY and CDR2 as SYGVKD. The CDR3 region is CAISSRGQVAQFQHGYTF. CDR3 nucleotide sequence: TGTGCCATCAGCTCAAGAGGGCAAGTTGCACAATTTCAGCATGGCTACACCTTC.

A few counts support this clonotype. V and J are TRBV24-1 and TRBJ2-7; D may match TRBD1 or TRBD2 (5 bases each). The CDR3 sequence is 13 residues long. Germline V CDR1 and CDR2: KGHDR, SFDVKD. Trimming pared 10 bases from V and 1 base from J, leaving 13 bases between. CDR3 nucleotide sequence: TGTGCCACTGGGGACGGTCCTTCCTACGAGCAGTACTTC. It specifies CATGDGPSYEQYF.

The J gene is TRBJ2-3, the V gene TRBV5-1; possibly TRBD2 for D (6 bases). Germline V gene data show CDR1 as SGHRS and CDR2 as YFSETQ. The length of the CDR3 is 15 residues. The V gene lost 5 bases and the J gene lost 0 bases, with 13 bases spanning the gap. This CDR3 is CASSRDFTSTDTQYF. The CDR3 DNA sequence: TGCGCCAGCAGTCGGGACTTCACTAGCACAGATACGCAGTATTTT.

In this sample, this clonotype turned up a few times. V gene TRBV5-1 combines with J gene TRBJ2-3, with D hard to call. V was pared by 4 bases and J by 10 bases, with 13 bases between. The germline CDR1 and CDR2 sequences are SGHRS and YFSETQ. CDR3 length: 12 residues. The CDR3 DNA reads as TGCGCCAGCAGCCCGCCGGACGTTTCGCAGTATTTT. Its translation is CASSPPDVSQYF.